This TCR beta chain was recorded in a study of technical replicates of blood from a few donors. Profiled with immunoSEQ multiplex PCR; TCRdb holds only in-frame clones, not every one. The sample shows around 76,000 clones, 80% to 95% of them seen only once. Trimming took 4 bases from V and 8 from J, leaving 11 bases between them. This CDR3 contains 12 residues. The germline CDR1 and CDR2 sequences are MGHRA and YSYEKL. The specimen was T cells isolated from PBMCs. This receptor was identified in a human donor in good health. The rearrangement uses TRBV4-1 and TRBJ1-2, with no clear D. The CDR3 loop reads CASSRGLQGYTF. For the CDR3, the DNA is TGCGCCAGCAGCCGAGGACTGCAGGGCTACACCTTC.